Below, 10 T cell receptor beta chains from the same sample are listed, as sequenced in a study of neurological immune-mediated disorders. TCRdb used MiXCR to reprocess the 5' RACE reads, holding one entry per CDR3 protein. Of about 76,000 distinct CDR3 sequences in the sample, roughly 18% were seen once. The sequenced sample was PBMCs. These receptors all come from a woman in her 40s in good health.

At least ten counts were recorded for this clonotype. The V call is TRBV7-2, the J call TRBJ1-5; tentatively, D is TRBD1 (5 bases). Trimming took off 8 bases at V and 2 bases at J, with 16 bases between the two ends. The CDR3 length is 15 residues. Germline V gene lookup returns CDR1 SGHTA and CDR2 FQGNSA. CDR3 residues: CASRPGGGGNQPQHF. The CDR3 bases are TGTGCCAGCCGCCCCGGGGGAGGTGGCAATCAGCCCCAGCATTTT.

This clonotype was counted ten times or more. This chain joins TRBV27 and TRBJ1-1; 7 bases are a match to TRBD1. Per the germline V gene, CDR1 is MNHEY and CDR2 is SMNVEV (reference sequence). The trim removed 5 bases at V and 5 bases at J, leaving 8 bases unmatched. The CDR3 is 14 amino acids. Here the CDR3 DNA reads TGTGCCAGCAGTCCGCGTGACAGGGCGACTGAAGCTTTCTTT. Encoded protein: CASSPRDRATEAFF.

This clonotype has a count of ten or more. The chain is built from TRBV27 and TRBJ2-1, with D tentatively TRBD2 (5 bases). Deletions cut 6 bases from V and 0 bases from J, with 12 bases between. Germline V CDR1 and CDR2: MNHEY, SMNVEV (reference sequence). This CDR3 has 15 residues. CDR3 nucleotides: TGTGCCAGCAGACCGAGTCGGGGCTCCTACAATGAGCAGTTCTTC. This sequence encodes CASRPSRGSYNEQFF.

This clonotype was observed at least ten times. This chain links TRBV27 with TRBJ2-3; 8 nucleotides agree with TRBD2. CDR3 length equals 15 residues. V trimming: 10 bases; J trimming: 3 bases; junction bases outside the gene matches: 12. Germline loops: CDR1 MNHEY, CDR2 SMNVEV (reference sequence). The CDR3 reads CATKPRGGGTDTQYF. Written as DNA, the CDR3 is TGTGCCACCAAACCACGGGGGGGGGGGACAGATACGCAGTATTTT.

This clonotype showed up many times. This chain joins TRBV12-5 and TRBJ1-2; no firm D call. Germline values: CDR1 LGHNT, CDR2 FRNRAP. The CDR3 sequence is 12 residues long. V gave up 6 bases and J gave up 1 base, with 6 bases separating them. The CDR3 protein is CASGDYNYGYTF. DNA for the CDR3: TGTGCTAGTGGCGATTATAACTATGGCTACACCTTC.

V is TRBV19 and J is TRBJ1-1; D remains unclear. From germline, CDR1 is LNHDA and CDR2 SQIVND (reference sequence). The ends were cut back, 2 bases at V and 6 bases at J, with 13 bases in the middle. The CDR3 spans 14 residues. The CDR3 is CASSISGNSAEAFF. CDR3 sequence (DNA): TGTGCCAGTAGTATATCGGGGAATTCGGCTGAAGCTTTCTTT. The complete variable domain, with remaining parts taken from reference TRBV19 and TRBJ1-1, reads DGGITQSPKYLFRKEGQNVTLSCEQNLNHDAMYWYRQDPGQGLRLIYYSQIVNDFQKGDIAEGYSVSREKKESFPLTVTSAQKNPTAFYLCASSISGNSAEAFFGQGTRLTVV.

In this sample, this clonotype turned up many times. The chain is built from TRBV20-1 and TRBJ2-7, with D possibly TRBD1 on 5 matching bases. CDR1 and CDR2 (germline): DFQATT, SNEGSKA (reference sequence). CDR3 length: 12 amino acids. V lost 5 bases, J lost 3 bases, and 11 bases lay in between. The CDR3 bases are TGCAGTGCTTTAAGACAGAACTACGAGCAGTACGTC. It specifies CSALRQNYEQYV.

The chain couples TRBV20-1 to TRBJ2-1; TRBD2 agrees at 11 bases. Germline loops: CDR1 DFQATT, CDR2 SNEGSKA (reference sequence). J lost 5 bases, V lost 0 bases, and 6 bases had no gene match. This CDR3 contains 16 residues. In DNA form, the CDR3 reads TGCAGTGCTAGAGAAGCGACTAGCGGGGCCGACAATGAGCAGTTCTTC. Its translation: CSAREATSGADNEQFF.

This clonotype has at least ten counts. The chain recombines TRBV5-1 with TRBJ1-1; perhaps TRBD1 as D (5 bases). CDR1 is SGHRS and CDR2 is YFSETQ in the germline V gene. CDR3 size: 14 residues. V lost 2 bases and J lost 5, with 13 bases in between. The CDR3 region has the DNA TGCGCCAGCAGCTTTCAGGGTCGTAATACTGAAGCTTTCTTT. It yields the protein CASSFQGRNTEAFF.

With regard to this clonotype: Germline and junction disagree at one end, which may indicate a read error. V is TRBV28 and J is TRBJ2-2; perhaps D is TRBD1 or TRBD2 (5 bases each). Germline V CDR1 and CDR2: MDHEN, SYDVKM. The CDR3 spans 14 residues. The CDR3 is CVSRGVPTTVELFF. In DNA form, the CDR3 reads TGTGTCAGCAGAGGGGTTCCGACCACCGTGGAGCTGTTTTTT.